This T cell receptor beta chain was recovered during a study of post-analysis software for immune sequencing data. As for the study in general: Recorded disease courses covered relapsing-remitting, secondary progressive and progressive-relapsing multiple sclerosis. Some patients had no subtype annotation.

The V and J ends lost 6 bases and 7 bases, in that order; junction bases with no gene match: 12. The CDR3 has 14 amino acids. Germline V lookup: CDR1 DFQATT, CDR2 SNEGSKA (reference sequence). Every TCR beta cDNA library bore unique molecular identifiers. TCRdb fed the PCR reads into MiXCR, producing one record per CDR3 protein. Of under 650,000 distinct CDR3 sequences detected, roughly 46% appear once; the ten largest clones hold under 2%. The study's findings and limits: Pronounced co-clustering by F measure was evident among identically batched samples. Multiple sclerosis patients had significantly lower normalized Chao1 diversity than controls. There were five or six TRBV segments more frequent in patients than controls, and TRBV5-6, TRBV5-1 and TRBV20-1 were among them.

This clonotype was observed a handful of times. Its antigen is currently unknown. This receptor was obtained from a girl aged 10 to 17 with multiple sclerosis. J is TRBJ2-4 and V is TRBV20-1, with TRBD1 matching over 7 bases. The source material was blood. As DNA, the CDR3 is TGCAGTGCCACGAGGGGGCGCCCCGCGAACATTCAGTACTTC. Its protein is CSATRGRPANIQYF.